The next 25 T cell receptor beta chains were all read from a single sample in a study of CD8+ T cells in alopecia areata. Stated treatment: oral pan-JAK inhibitor, 5-10 mg twice daily. Sequencing used cDNA as its template, made by extracting RNA and reverse transcribing it. The table came from immunoSEQ multiplex PCR; TCRdb's copy has only in-frame clones and leaves some out. The sample lists around 300,000 clones, roughly 60% seen once, with 0.9% to 0.95% in the top ten. Sequenced material: CD4+ T cells sorted from blood, taken at week 52, from a patient treated with tofacitinib. These receptors came from a human donor with alopecia areata.

The V and J genes are TRBV27 and TRBJ1-5; D is undetermined. Trimming cost V 8 bases and J 7 bases, with 12 bases left between them. Germline CDR1 MNHEY, CDR2 SMNVEV (reference sequence). The length of the CDR3 is 12 residues. The CDR3 bases are TGTGCCAGCGGAGGAAGTGGGCAGCCCCAGCATTTT. Protein: CASGGSGQPQHF.

This chain joins TRBV29-1 and TRBJ2-3; D gene uncertain. Germline V gives CDR1 SQVTM, CDR2 ANQGSEA. This CDR3 has 13 residues. The V end was cut by 3 bases, the J end by 5 bases, with 12 bases between. Here the CDR3 reads CSVDLRVRDTQYF. The DNA for the CDR3 is TGCAGCGTTGACTTACGTGTTAGAGATACGCAGTATTTT.

This clone has a handful of counts. V usage is TRBV6-5 and J usage is TRBJ1-4; perhaps TRBD1 as D (5 bases). CDR3 length: 14 amino acids. Trimming stripped 2 bases from V and 12 bases from J, with 16 bases between. The germline gives CDR1 MNHEY, CDR2 SVGAGI. CDR3 nucleotides: TGTGCCAGCAGTTACAGGTGGACACCTTGGGAACTGTTTTTT. Encoded protein: CASSYRWTPWELFF.

This clone came up once. The V and J genes are TRBV5-1 and TRBJ2-7; D unclear. Germline lookup yields CDR1 SGHRS and CDR2 YFSETQ. V was clipped by 1 base and J by 4 bases, with 12 bases between them. The CDR3 covers 14 residues. The CDR3 DNA is TGCGCCAGCAGCTTGAGGACGGGTTTGTACGAGCAGTACTTC. Translation: CASSLRTGLYEQYF.

The chain carries TRBV15 and TRBJ2-7, with TRBD2 matching 8 bases. Germline assignment: CDR1 LNHNV and CDR2 YYDKDF (reference sequence). Unmatched junction bases numbered 6, after V lost 5 bases and J lost 6 bases. The length of the CDR3 is 13 residues. This chain's CDR3 is CATSGGLAGEQYF. Written as DNA, the CDR3 is TGTGCCACCAGCGGAGGACTAGCCGGCGAGCAGTACTTC. Variable domain in full (rest from reference TRBV15 and TRBJ2-7): DAMVIQNPRYQVTQFGKPVTLSCSQTLNHNVMYWYQQKSSQAPKLLFHYYDKDFNNEADTPDNFQSRRPNTSFCFLDIRSPGLGDTAMYLCATSGGLAGEQYFGPGTRLTVT.

The chain carries TRBV7-9 and TRBJ2-1; 7 bases are a match to TRBD1. CDR1 and CDR2 (germline): SEHNR, FQNEAQ (reference sequence). The CDR3 runs 14 residues. Trimming removed 1 base from V and 9 bases from J; junction bases left unmatched: 6. The CDR3 sequence: CASSLVGAGGEQFF. CDR3 DNA: TGTGCCAGCAGCTTAGTAGGGGCAGGGGGTGAGCAGTTCTTC.

The chain is built from TRBV9 and TRBJ2-1, with no clear D. The germline V gene has CDR1 SGDLS and CDR2 YYNGEE. This CDR3 spans 13 amino acids. The ends were cut back, 4 bases at V and 3 bases at J, with 8 bases in the middle. The CDR3 is CASSNRVYNEQFF. For the CDR3, the DNA is TGTGCCAGCAGCAACCGGGTCTACAATGAGCAGTTCTTC.

The V call is TRBV29-1, the J call TRBJ2-1, with D perhaps TRBD2 (6 bases). The length of the CDR3 is 12 residues. Trimming took 4 bases from V and 8 from J, leaving 12 bases between them. CDR1 SQVTM and CDR2 ANQGSEA come from the germline V gene. The CDR3 protein is CSVGPRGYEQFF. In DNA form, the CDR3 reads TGCAGCGTTGGACCCCGGGGGTATGAGCAGTTCTTC.

V and J are TRBV30 and TRBJ2-7; a weak D match, TRBD1 (5 bases). The CDR3 loop spans 13 amino acids. Germline CDR1 and CDR2: GTSNPN and SVGIG (reference sequence). V lost 2 bases and J lost 0, with 8 bases in between. CDR3: CAWSRGISYEQYF. The CDR3 nucleotides read TGTGCCTGGAGTAGGGGCATCTCCTACGAGCAGTACTTC.

The rearrangement links TRBV2 to TRBJ2-2; D might be TRBD1 or TRBD2, each matching 6 bases. CDR1 and CDR2 from the germline V gene are SNHLY and FYNNEI. This CDR3 comprises 14 residues. Deletions cut 3 bases from V and 5 bases from J, with 10 bases between. In DNA, the CDR3 is TGTGCCAGCAGTGAGCAGGGGAGGACCGGGGAGCTGTTTTTT. Translating it yields CASSEQGRTGELFF.

V and J are TRBV10-3 and TRBJ2-5; 7 bases map to TRBD1. CDR3 size: 17 residues. J gave up 0 bases and V 1 base, and 8 bases lay outside the gene matches. Germline V gives CDR1 ENHRY, CDR2 SYGVKD. The CDR3 sequence is CAISEFRDSRDQETQYF. The CDR3 DNA sequence: TGTGCCATCAGTGAGTTCAGGGACAGCCGGGACCAAGAGACCCAGTACTTC.

This sequence joins TRBV2 and TRBJ2-1; D gene ambiguous. Germline loops: CDR1 SNHLY, CDR2 FYNNEI. Trimming left V 8 bases short and J 6 bases short, with 11 bases between. The CDR3 is 12 amino acids. CDR3 protein: CASDVSRNEQFF. The CDR3 nucleotides read TGTGCCAGCGACGTTTCTCGCAATGAGCAGTTCTTC.

The chain employs TRBV20-1 and TRBJ1-2; TRBD1 agrees at 7 bases. The ends lost 6 bases at V and 7 bases at J; junction bases unmatched: 2. Germline V gene lookup returns CDR1 DFQATT and CDR2 SNEGSKA (reference sequence). This CDR3 region has 10 residues. The CDR3: CSAYRGGYTF. CDR3 bases: TGCAGTGCATACAGGGGTGGCTACACCTTC.

The chain recombines TRBV27 with TRBJ2-3; 7 bases fit TRBD1. This CDR3 comprises 14 residues. Germline CDR1 MNHEY, CDR2 SMNVEV (reference sequence). V trimming: 5 bases; J trimming: 8 bases; junction bases outside the gene matches: 10. The CDR3 here is CASSREQGLGTQYF. For the CDR3, the DNA is TGTGCCAGCAGTCGCGAACAGGGGTTAGGTACGCAGTATTTT.

The V call is TRBV30, the J call TRBJ1-1; 11 bases line up with TRBD1. The germline V gene encodes CDR1 GTSNPN and CDR2 SVGIG (reference sequence). CDR3 length: 16 amino acids. The V segment lost 0 bases and the J segment 5 bases; nucleotides outside the gene matches: 8. CDR3 sequence (DNA): TGTGCCTGGAGTGTAGCCGGACAGGGGGCAGAGACTGAAGCTTTCTTT. Its translation: CAWSVAGQGAETEAFF. Full variable domain (missing parts from reference TRBV30 and TRBJ1-1): SQTIHQWPATLVQPVGSPLSLECTVEGTSNPNLYWYRQAAGRGLQLLFYSVGIGQISSEVPQNLSASRPQDRQFILSSKKLLLSDSGFYLCAWSVAGQGAETEAFFGQGTRLTVV.

The chain employs TRBV19 and TRBJ1-5; 7 nucleotides match TRBD1. Germline V gene sequence: CDR1 LNHDA, CDR2 SQIVND (reference sequence). J gave up 4 bases and V 3 bases, and 9 bases lay outside the gene matches. The CDR3 has 16 amino acids. The CDR3 sequence: CASSIYDRERNQPQHF. In DNA, the CDR3 is TGTGCCAGTAGTATCTACGACAGGGAAAGGAATCAGCCCCAGCATTTT.

In this sample, this clone turned up once. The V gene is TRBV6-1, the J gene TRBJ2-7, with D possibly TRBD1 on 5 matching bases. Germline V gives CDR1 MNHNS, CDR2 SASEGT. Deletions cut 7 bases from V and 1 base from J, with 8 bases between. This CDR3 comprises 12 residues. The CDR3 sequence is CASNKGSYEQYF. The CDR3 bases are TGTGCCAGCAATAAGGGGTCCTACGAGCAGTACTTC.

This rearrangement joins TRBV5-1 to TRBJ2-3; D not certain. CDR3 length equals 14 residues. The V gene's germline CDR1 is SGHRS and CDR2 YFSETQ. V lost 0 bases and J 3 bases, leaving 8 bases between the germline ends. The CDR3 nucleotides read TGCGCCAGCAGCTTGGCCAGGAATACAGATACGCAGTATTTT. This encodes CASSLARNTDTQYF.

This chain joins TRBV9 and TRBJ1-6; D is unclear. The CDR3 is 14 amino acids. Trimming removed 0 bases from V and 7 bases from J, with 8 bases in between. CDR1 and CDR2 (germline): SGDLS, YYNGEE. DNA for the CDR3: TGTGCCAGCAGCGTAGCACCTTCCAATTCACCCCTCCACTTT. Translated, it gives CASSVAPSNSPLHF.

This chain joins TRBV7-9 and TRBJ2-3, with D possibly being TRBD2 (5 bases). The CDR3 is 15 amino acids. Looked up from germline, CDR1 is SEHNR and CDR2 is FQNEAQ (reference sequence). The V end lost 6 bases, the J end lost 0 bases, and 13 bases lay between the germline ends. Here the CDR3 DNA reads TGTGCCAGCAGGCCTGGGCGGGCTAGCACAGATACGCAGTATTTT. As protein: CASRPGRASTDTQYF.

The genes are TRBV27 and TRBJ1-6, with 9 bases matching TRBD1. CDR3 length equals 15 residues. Trimming at V came to 4 bases and at J to 10 bases, leaving 8 bases not matched to a gene. Germline assignment: CDR1 MNHEY and CDR2 SMNVEV (reference sequence). CDR3 loop: CASSSTTGGASPLHF. CDR3 DNA sequence: TGTGCCAGCAGTTCAACCACAGGGGGCGCGTCACCCCTCCACTTT.

This sequence joins TRBV7-8 and TRBJ2-7; D could derive from TRBD1 or TRBD2 (6 bases each). The CDR3 consists of 18 residues. Per germline, CDR1 SGHVS and CDR2 FQNEAQ. Trimming took off 0 bases at V and 3 bases at J, with 21 bases between the two ends. CDR3 sequence (DNA): TGTGCCAGCAGCTTAGCAGGGGGGCATGGCCCCCAGATCTACGAGCAGTACTTC. It codes for CASSLAGGHGPQIYEQYF.

The genes are TRBV7-2 and TRBJ2-3; D call uncertain. Trimming removed 1 base at V and 1 base at J, with 6 bases between. The CDR3 has 14 residues. Germline CDR1 reads SGHTA; CDR2 reads FQGNSA. CDR3: CASSLVVGTDTQYF. In nucleotides, the CDR3 is TGTGCCAGCAGCTTAGTTGTAGGCACAGATACGCAGTATTTT.

As DNA, the CDR3 is TGTGCCAGCAGCTTCAGTGGGGCGTCCGAGCAGTACTTC. Its protein is CASSFSGASEQYF. The J gene is TRBJ2-7, the V gene TRBV5-6; a possible D gene is TRBD1 (5 bases). V was clipped by 2 bases and J by 6 bases, with 12 bases between them. Germline V CDR1 and CDR2: SGHDT, YYEEEE. The CDR3 spans 13 residues.

This clone occurred a few times. J is TRBJ2-2 and V is TRBV29-1; maybe TRBD1 (6 bases). This CDR3 is 14 amino acids long. Trimming removed 6 bases at V and 2 bases at J, with 13 bases between. The germline CDR1 and CDR2 sequences are SQVTM and ANQGSEA. CDR3 sequence reads: CSVTRDTNTGELFF. Written as DNA, the CDR3 is TGCAGCGTGACCCGGGACACCAACACCGGGGAGCTGTTTTTT.